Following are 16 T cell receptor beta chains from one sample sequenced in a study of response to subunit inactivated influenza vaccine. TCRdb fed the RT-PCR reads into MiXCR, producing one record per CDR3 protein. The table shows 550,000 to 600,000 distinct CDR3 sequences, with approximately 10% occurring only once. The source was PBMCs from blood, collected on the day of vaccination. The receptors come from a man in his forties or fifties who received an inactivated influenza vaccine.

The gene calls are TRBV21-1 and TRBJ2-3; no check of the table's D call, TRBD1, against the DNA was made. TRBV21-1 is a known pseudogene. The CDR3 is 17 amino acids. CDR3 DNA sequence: TGTGCCAGCAGCAAAGCCCTCCCCCGAAAGAGCACAGATACGCAGTATTTT. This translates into CASSKALPRKSTDTQYF.

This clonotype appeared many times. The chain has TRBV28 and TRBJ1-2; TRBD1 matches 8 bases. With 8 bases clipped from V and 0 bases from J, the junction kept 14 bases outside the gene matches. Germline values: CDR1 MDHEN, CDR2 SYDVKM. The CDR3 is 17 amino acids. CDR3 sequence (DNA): TGTGCCAGCTCACGACCGGGACAGGCCCTAGCTAACTATGGCTACACCTTC. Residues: CASSRPGQALANYGYTF.

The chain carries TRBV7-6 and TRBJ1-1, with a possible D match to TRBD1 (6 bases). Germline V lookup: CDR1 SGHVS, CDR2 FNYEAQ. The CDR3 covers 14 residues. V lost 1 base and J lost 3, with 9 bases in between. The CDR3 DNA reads TGTGCCAGCAGCTTAGAAAAGGGGGACACTGAAGCTTTCTTT. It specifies CASSLEKGDTEAFF.

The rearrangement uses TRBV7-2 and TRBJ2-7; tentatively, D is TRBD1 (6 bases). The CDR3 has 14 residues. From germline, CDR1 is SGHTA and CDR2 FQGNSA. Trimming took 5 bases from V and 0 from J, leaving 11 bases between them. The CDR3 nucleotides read TGTGCCAGCAGCCCCAGGGACATCTCCTACGAGCAGTACTTC. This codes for CASSPRDISYEQYF.

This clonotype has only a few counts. CDR3 in amino acids: CAIKPSASGRAKQFF. CDR3 DNA sequence: TGTGCCATCAAACCCTCGGCTAGCGGGAGGGCCAAGCAGTTCTTC. The chain couples TRBV10-3 to TRBJ2-1; 12 bases line up with TRBD2. The CDR3 is made up of 15 amino acids. Unmatched junction bases numbered 12, after V lost 7 bases and J lost 11 bases. CDR1 is ENHRY, CDR2 SYGVKD, per germline.

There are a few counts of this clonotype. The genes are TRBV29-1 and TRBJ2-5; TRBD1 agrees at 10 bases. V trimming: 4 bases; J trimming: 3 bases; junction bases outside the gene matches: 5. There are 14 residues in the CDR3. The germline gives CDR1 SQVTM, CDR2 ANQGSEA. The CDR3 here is CSVGGQGGEETQYF. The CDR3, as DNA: TGCAGCGTTGGCGGACAGGGGGGGGAAGAGACCCAGTACTTC.

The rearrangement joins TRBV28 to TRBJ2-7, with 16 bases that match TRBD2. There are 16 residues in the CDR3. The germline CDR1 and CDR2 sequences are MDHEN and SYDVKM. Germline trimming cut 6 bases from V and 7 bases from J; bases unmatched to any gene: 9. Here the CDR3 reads CASRRNPGLAGGEQYF. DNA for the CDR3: TGTGCCAGCAGACGGAACCCGGGACTAGCGGGAGGGGAGCAGTACTTC.

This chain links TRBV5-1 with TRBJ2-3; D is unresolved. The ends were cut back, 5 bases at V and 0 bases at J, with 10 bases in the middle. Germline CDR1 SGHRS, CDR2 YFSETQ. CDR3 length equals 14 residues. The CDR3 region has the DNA TGCGCCAGCAGACCATCCTCTAGCACAGATACGCAGTATTTT. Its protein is CASRPSSSTDTQYF.

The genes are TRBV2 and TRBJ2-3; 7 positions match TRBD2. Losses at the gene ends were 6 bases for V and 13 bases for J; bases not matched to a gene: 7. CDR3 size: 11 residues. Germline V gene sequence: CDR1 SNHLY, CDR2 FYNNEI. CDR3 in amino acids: CASRAGTIEYF. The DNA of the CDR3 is TGTGCCAGCAGAGCCGGGACTATTGAGTATTTT.

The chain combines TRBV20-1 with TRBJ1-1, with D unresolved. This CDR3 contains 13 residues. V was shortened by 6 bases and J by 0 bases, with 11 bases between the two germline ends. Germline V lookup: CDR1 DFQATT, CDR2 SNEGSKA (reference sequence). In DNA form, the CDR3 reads TGCAGTGCCATACTCGGATTGAACACTGAAGCTTTCTTT. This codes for CSAILGLNTEAFF.

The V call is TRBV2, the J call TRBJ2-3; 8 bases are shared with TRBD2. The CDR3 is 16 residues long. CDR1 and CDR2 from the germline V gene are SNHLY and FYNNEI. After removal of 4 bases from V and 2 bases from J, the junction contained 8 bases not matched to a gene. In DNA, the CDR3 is TGTGCCAGCAGTGTGTGGTCGGGGGGGCCCACAGATACGCAGTATTTT. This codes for CASSVWSGGPTDTQYF.

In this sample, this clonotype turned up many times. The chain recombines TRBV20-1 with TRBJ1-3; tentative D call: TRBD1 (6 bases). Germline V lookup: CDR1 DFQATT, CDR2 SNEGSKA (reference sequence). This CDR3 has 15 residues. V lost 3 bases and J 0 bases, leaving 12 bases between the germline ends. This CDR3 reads CSASTGLISGNTIYF. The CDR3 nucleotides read TGCAGTGCTAGTACAGGGTTGATCTCTGGAAACACCATATATTTT.

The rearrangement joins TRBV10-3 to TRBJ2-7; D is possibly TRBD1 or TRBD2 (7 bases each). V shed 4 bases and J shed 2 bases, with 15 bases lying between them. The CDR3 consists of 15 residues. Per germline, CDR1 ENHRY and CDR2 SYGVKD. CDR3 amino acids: CAISGGGDSTYEQYF. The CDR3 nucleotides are TGTGCCATCAGTGGAGGGGGGGACAGCACCTACGAGCAGTACTTC.

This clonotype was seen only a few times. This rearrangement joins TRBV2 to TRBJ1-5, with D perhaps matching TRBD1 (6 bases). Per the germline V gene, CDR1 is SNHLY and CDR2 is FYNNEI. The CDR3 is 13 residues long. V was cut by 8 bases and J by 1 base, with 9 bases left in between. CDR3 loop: CASGGQSNQPQHF. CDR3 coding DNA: TGTGCCAGCGGGGGGCAGAGCAATCAGCCCCAGCATTTT.

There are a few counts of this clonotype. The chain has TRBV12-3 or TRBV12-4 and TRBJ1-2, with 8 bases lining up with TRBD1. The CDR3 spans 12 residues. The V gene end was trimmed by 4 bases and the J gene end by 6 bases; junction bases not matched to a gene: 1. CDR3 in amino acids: CASSSGQDGYTF. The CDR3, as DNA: TGTGCCAGCAGTTCGGGACAGGATGGCTACACCTTC.

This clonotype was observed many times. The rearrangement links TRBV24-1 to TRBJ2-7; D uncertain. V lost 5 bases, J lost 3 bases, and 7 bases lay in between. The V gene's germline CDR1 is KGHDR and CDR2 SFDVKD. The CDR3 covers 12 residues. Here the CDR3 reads CATSVLGYEQYF. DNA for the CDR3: TGTGCCACCAGTGTGTTGGGCTACGAGCAGTACTTC.